Detailed here is one T cell receptor beta chain. Generated by immunoSEQ multiplex PCR, the TCRdb table keeps only in-frame clones and is missing some. Here the sample spans 55,000 to 65,000 clones, approximately 85% being singletons. This specimen comes from a study of OX40 agonist ivuxolimab in advanced cancers. After removal of 10 bases from V and 9 bases from J, the junction contained 14 bases not matched to a gene. Germline CDR1 reads ENHRY; CDR2 reads SYGVKD. This CDR3 contains 14 residues. The sequence derives from an adult with an advanced solid tumor such as melanoma, head and neck, liver or kidney cancer. The sequences come from CD4+ or CD8+ T cells sorted from blood, collected in a trial of the OX40 agonist ivuxolimab. The rearrangement links TRBV10-3 to TRBJ2-1, with 8 nucleotides matching TRBD2. In DNA, the CDR3 is TGTGCCACACAAGCGGGGGCCAGGGAGAGTGAGCAGTTCTTC. Its translation is CATQAGARESEQFF.